The 10 T cell receptor beta chains given below trace back to one sample, sequenced in a study of T cell responses to AZD1222 COVID-19 vaccine. Produced via immunoSEQ multiplex PCR; TCRdb's table is partial and in-frame only. The top ten hold around 4.1% of the sample, which has 130,000 to 150,000 clones, approximately 85% seen once. Specimen: peripheral blood, collected on day 0 of MenACWY control vaccination. These receptors all come from an adult in good health.

The chain recombines TRBV4-2 with TRBJ1-6; D remains unclear. Germline V CDR1 and CDR2: LGHNA, YNFKEQ. This CDR3 has 13 residues. With 0 bases removed from V and 10 bases from J, the gap between germline ends came to 7 bases. CDR3 residues: CASSQELGSPLHF. The CDR3 coding sequence is TGTGCCAGCAGCCAAGAACTTGGATCACCCCTCCACTTT.

This rearrangement joins TRBV5-5 to TRBJ1-2; D gene unclear. The CDR3 is 14 amino acids. Germline CDR1 reads SGHKS; CDR2 reads YYEKEE (reference sequence). V lost 0 bases and J lost 1, with 7 bases in between. CDR3 in DNA: TGTGCCAGCAGCTTGGACAGAGGTAACTATGGCTACACCTTC. This sequence encodes CASSLDRGNYGYTF.

This chain uses TRBV18 with TRBJ2-7, with 9 bases lining up with TRBD1. This CDR3 is built from 14 residues. V was clipped by 2 bases and J by 7 bases; unmatched bases: 6. From germline, CDR1 is KGHSH and CDR2 LQKENI. CDR3 bases: TGTGCCAGCTCACCAGGGACAGGGCAGCGGGAGCAGTACTTC. Translating gives CASSPGTGQREQYF.

The chain is built from TRBV7-9 and TRBJ1-1, with 7 positions matching TRBD1. CDR1 and CDR2 from the germline V gene are SEHNR and FQNEAQ (reference sequence). The CDR3 spans 16 residues. Unmatched junction bases numbered 14, after V lost 7 bases and J lost 3 bases. The CDR3 bases are TGTGCCAGCAAAGGAAATACAGGGGATATAGACACTGAAGCTTTCTTT. Protein product: CASKGNTGDIDTEAFF.

The gene calls are TRBV3-1 (or the pseudogene TRBV3-2) and TRBJ1-2; TRBD1 agrees at 8 bases. Germline-derived CDR1 and CDR2 are LGHDT and YNNKEL (reference sequence). J lost 0 bases, V lost 4 bases, and 7 bases had no gene match. The CDR3 runs to 16 residues. CDR3 bases: TGTGCCAGCAGCCCCCTCGGACAGGGCACTAACTATGGCTACACCTTC. Translating gives CASSPLGQGTNYGYTF.

V usage is TRBV5-4 and J usage is TRBJ2-3; D may match TRBD1 or TRBD2 (5 bases each). This CDR3 contains 15 residues. CDR1 is SGHNT, CDR2 YYREEE, per germline (reference sequence). The germline V and J ends were trimmed by 5 bases and 4 bases, with 17 bases remaining between them. CDR3 protein: CASRGTIAGADTQYF. The CDR3 DNA is TGTGCCAGCAGAGGGACGATCGCGGGCGCAGATACGCAGTATTTT.

The chain recombines TRBV9 with TRBJ2-1, with 7 bases aligning to TRBD1. The CDR3 has 15 residues. With V trimmed by 1 base and J by 3 bases, 4 bases remained unmatched. Germline V gene sequence: CDR1 SGDLS, CDR2 YYNGEE. The DNA of the CDR3 is TGTGCCAGCAGCGTAAGGACAGGCGGCTACAATGAGCAGTTCTTC. This sequence encodes CASSVRTGGYNEQFF.

The chain joins TRBV12-3 or TRBV12-4 to TRBJ2-1, with D unclear. Between the trimmed V and J ends, which lost 5 bases and 12 bases, there was a span of 14 bases. This CDR3 spans 12 amino acids. The CDR3 loop is CASSLDPGGQFF. The CDR3 DNA follows: TGTGCCAGCAGTCTAGACCCGGGCGGGCAGTTCTTC.

V gene TRBV15 combines with J gene TRBJ1-3; D unclear. CDR1 and CDR2 (germline): LNHNV, YYDKDF (reference sequence). CDR3 size: 16 residues. V was cut by 1 base and J by 4 bases, with 14 bases left in between. Here the CDR3 reads CATSRGLEGSGNTIYF. The CDR3 nucleotides are TGTGCCACCAGCAGAGGGCTCGAAGGGTCAGGAAACACCATATATTTT. The whole variable domain, remainder taken from reference TRBV15 and TRBJ1-3, is DAMVIQNPRYQVTQFGKPVTLSCSQTLNHNVMYWYQQKSSQAPKLLFHYYDKDFNNEADTPDNFQSRRPNTSFCFLDIRSPGLGDTAMYLCATSRGLEGSGNTIYFGEGSWLTVV.

The chain carries TRBV2 and TRBJ1-5; D remains unclear. Germline V CDR1 and CDR2: SNHLY, FYNNEI. Trimming cost V 1 base and J 6 bases, with 10 bases left between them. The length of the CDR3 is 14 residues. The CDR3 loop reads CASSEGGRGQPQHF. CDR3 DNA: TGTGCCAGCAGTGAAGGAGGCCGTGGTCAGCCCCAGCATTTT.